This T cell receptor (beta chain) was profiled in a study of T cells in Graves' hyperthyroidism and ophthalmopathy. V lost 3 bases and J lost 5; bases outside the gene matches: 11. Germline V gives CDR1 DFQATT, CDR2 SNEGSKA (reference sequence). The CDR3 spans 16 residues. This clonotype was counted many times. Amplification yielded TCR beta CDR3 regions, with RNA transcripts as the source. TCR CDR3 underwent first-round RT-PCR with the HTBI primer set. Via MiXCR, TCRdb re-called the multiplex PCR reads, giving one row per CDR3 protein. The sample shows 550,000 to 700,000 distinct CDR3 sequences, about 14% of them seen only once.

V usage is TRBV20-1 and J usage is TRBJ2-5; TRBD2 matches 11 bases. Input material: blood. The receptor comes from a woman between 40 and 50 years old with Graves' ophthalmopathy. DNA for the CDR3: TGCAGTGCTAGGGTTACTAGCGGGAGACTCTTGGAGACCCAGTACTTC. Protein: CSARVTSGRLLETQYF.